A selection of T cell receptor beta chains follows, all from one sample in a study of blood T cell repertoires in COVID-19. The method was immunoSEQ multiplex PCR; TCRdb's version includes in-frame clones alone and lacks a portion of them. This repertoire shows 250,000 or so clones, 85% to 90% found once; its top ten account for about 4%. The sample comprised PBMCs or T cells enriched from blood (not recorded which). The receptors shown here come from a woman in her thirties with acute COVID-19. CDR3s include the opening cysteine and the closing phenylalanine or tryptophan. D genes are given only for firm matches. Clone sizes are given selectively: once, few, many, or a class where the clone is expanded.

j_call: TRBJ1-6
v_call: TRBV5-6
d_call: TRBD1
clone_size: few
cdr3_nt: TGTGCCAGCAGCTCAGGGGGCTTTATCAATTCACCCCTCCACTTT
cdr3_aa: CASSSGGFINSPLHF

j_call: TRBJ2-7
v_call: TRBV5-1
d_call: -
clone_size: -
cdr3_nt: TGCGCCAGCAGCTTGGATACTCTCTACGAGCAGTACTTC
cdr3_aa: CASSLDTLYEQYF

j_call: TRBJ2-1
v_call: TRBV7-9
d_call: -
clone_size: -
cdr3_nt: TGTGCCAGCAGGGGGACTTTCCCCAATGAGCAGTTCTTC
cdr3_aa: CASRGTFPNEQFF

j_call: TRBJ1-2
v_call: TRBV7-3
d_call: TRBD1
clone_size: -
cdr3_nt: TGTGCCAGCAGGGCCGGTGGGGACAGCGATGGCTACACCTTC
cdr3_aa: CASRAGGDSDGYTF

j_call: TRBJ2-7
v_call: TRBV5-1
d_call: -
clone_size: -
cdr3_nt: TGCGCCAGCAGTCAGACCGGGTGGGTCTCCTACGAGCAGTACTTC
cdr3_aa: CASSQTGWVSYEQYF

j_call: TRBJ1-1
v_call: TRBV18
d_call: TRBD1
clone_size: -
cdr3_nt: TGTGCCAGCTCACCGGGGTCACAGGGGGGTGAAGCAGCTTTCTTT
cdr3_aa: CASSPGSQGGEAAFF

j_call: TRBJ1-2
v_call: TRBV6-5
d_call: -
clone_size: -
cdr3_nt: TGTGCCAGCAGCCAGACAGCAAACTATGGCTACACCTTC
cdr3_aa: CASSQTANYGYTF

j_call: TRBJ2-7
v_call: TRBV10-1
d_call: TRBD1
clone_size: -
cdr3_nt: TGCGCCAGCAGTGAGTCGGCTGACACTCACAGGGGGCACGTTGAGCAGTACTTC
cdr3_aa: CASSESADTHRGHVEQYF

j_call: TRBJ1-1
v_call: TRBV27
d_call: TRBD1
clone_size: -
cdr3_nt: TGTGCCAGCAGTCCGAACCAGGGGGGATTCACTGAAGCTTTCTTT
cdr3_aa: CASSPNQGGFTEAFF

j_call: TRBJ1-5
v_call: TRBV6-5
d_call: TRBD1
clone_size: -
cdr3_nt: TGTGCCAGCAGTTACCCACACAGGGGGCACAATCAGCCCCAGCATTTT
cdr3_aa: CASSYPHRGHNQPQHF

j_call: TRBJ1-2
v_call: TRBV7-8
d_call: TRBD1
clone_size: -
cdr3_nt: TGTGCCAGCAGCCCAAGGGACAGGTCCTATGGCTACACCTTC
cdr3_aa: CASSPRDRSYGYTF

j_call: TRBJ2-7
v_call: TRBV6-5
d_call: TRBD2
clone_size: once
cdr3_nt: TGTGCCAGCAGTTACGAGACTAGCGTAAGCTCCTACGAGCAGTACTTC
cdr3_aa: CASSYETSVSSYEQYF

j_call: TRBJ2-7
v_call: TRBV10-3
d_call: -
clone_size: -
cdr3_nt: TGTGCCATCAGTGAATGGACACTGAACTACGAGCAGTACTTC
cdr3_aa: CAISEWTLNYEQYF

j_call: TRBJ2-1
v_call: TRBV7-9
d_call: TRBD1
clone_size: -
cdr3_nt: TGTGCCAGCAGCTTAGGGGACAGGCCCAATGAGCAGTTCTTC
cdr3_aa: CASSLGDRPNEQFF

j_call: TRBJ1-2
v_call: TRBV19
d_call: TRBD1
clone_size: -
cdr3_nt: TGTGCCAGTAGTAGTAGACAGGGGGTCGTCTATGGCTACACCTTC
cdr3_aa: CASSSRQGVVYGYTF

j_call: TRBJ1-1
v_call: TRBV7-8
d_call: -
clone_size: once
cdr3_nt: TGTGCCAGCAGCTTAGGTCAGTTGAACACTGAAGCTTTCTTT
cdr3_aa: CASSLGQLNTEAFF

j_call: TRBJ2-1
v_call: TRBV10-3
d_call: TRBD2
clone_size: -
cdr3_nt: TGTGCCATCAGTGAATCCTTGGGGCTAGCGGGAGGTAAGCCCAATGAGCAGTTCTTC
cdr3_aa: CAISESLGLAGGKPNEQFF

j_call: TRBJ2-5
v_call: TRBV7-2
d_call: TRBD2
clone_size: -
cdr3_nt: TGTGCCAGCAGTTCCGGAGGGACTAGCCAAGAGACCCAGTACTTC
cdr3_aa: CASSSGGTSQETQYF

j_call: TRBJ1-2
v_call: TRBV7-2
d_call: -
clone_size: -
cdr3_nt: TGTGCCAGCAGCACCCGCCGGGGGGGGAACTATGGCTACACCTTC
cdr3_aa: CASSTRRGGNYGYTF

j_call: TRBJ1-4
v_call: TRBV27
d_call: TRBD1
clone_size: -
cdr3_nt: TGTGCCAGCAGACCCGGGACAGTAACTAATGAAAAACTGTTTTTT
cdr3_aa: CASRPGTVTNEKLFF

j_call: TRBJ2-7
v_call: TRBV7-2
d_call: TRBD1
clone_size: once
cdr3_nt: TGTGCCAGCAGCTTGGATGGTACAGGGGCTCCCGAGCAGTACTTC
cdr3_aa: CASSLDGTGAPEQYF

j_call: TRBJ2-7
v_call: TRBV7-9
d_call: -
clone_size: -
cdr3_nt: TGTGCCAGCAGCGTTGTGGCGGGCGAGCAGTACTTC
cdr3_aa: CASSVVAGEQYF

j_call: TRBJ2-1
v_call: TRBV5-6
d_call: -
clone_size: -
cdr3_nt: TGTGCCAGCAGCATAGCCAATGAGCAGTTCTTC
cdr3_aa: CASSIANEQFF

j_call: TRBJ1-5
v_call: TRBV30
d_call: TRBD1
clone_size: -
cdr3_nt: TGTGCCTGGAGTGTTAGACAGGGGGACAGCAATCAGCCCCAGCATTTT
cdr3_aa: CAWSVRQGDSNQPQHF